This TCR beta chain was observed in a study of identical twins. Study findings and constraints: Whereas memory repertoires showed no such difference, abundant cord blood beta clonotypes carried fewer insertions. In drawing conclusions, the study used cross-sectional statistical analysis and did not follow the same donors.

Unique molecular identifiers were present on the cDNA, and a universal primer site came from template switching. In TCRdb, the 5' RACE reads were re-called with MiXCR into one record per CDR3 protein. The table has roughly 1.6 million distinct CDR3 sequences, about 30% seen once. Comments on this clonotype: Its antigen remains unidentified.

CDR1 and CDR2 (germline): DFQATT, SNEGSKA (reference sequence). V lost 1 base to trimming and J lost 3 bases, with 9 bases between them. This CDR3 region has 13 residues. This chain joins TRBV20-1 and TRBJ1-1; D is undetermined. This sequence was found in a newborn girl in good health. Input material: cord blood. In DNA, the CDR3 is TGCAGTGCTAGAGCAAGTCTGGACACTGAAGCTTTCTTT. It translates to CSARASLDTEAFF.